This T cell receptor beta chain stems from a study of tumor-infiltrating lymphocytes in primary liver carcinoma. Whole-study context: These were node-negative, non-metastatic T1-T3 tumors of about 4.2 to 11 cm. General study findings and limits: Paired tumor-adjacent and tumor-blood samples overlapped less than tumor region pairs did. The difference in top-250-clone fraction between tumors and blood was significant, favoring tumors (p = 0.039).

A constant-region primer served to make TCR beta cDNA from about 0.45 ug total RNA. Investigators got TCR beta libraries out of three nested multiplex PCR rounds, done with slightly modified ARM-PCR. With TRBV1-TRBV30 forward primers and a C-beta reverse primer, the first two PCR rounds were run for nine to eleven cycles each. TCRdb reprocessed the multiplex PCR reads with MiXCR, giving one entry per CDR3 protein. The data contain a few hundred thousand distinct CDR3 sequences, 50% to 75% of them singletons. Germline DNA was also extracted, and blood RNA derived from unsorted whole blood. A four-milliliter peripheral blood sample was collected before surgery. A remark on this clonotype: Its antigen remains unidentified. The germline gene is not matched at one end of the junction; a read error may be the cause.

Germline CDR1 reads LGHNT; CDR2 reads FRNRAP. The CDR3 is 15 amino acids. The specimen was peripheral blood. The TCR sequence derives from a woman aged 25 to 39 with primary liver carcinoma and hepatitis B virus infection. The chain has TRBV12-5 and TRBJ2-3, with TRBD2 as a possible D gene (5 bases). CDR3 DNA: TGTGCTAGTGGTTTGGGGAGGCGAGGCACAGATACGCGGTATTTT. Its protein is CASGLGRRGTDTRYF.